Below, 26 T cell receptor beta chains from the same sample are listed, as sequenced in a study of OX40 agonist ivuxolimab in advanced cancers. Assay used: immunoSEQ multiplex PCR; TCRdb lists only in-frame clones, some missing. The sample has about 100,000 clones, approximately 95% seen once. The sample in question was CD4+ or CD8+ T cells sorted from blood, obtained in a trial of the OX40 agonist ivuxolimab. The receptors were gathered from an adult with an advanced solid tumor such as melanoma, head and neck, liver or kidney cancer.

V gene TRBV29-1 combines with J gene TRBJ2-1; possible D gene TRBD1, 6 bases. V was pared by 1 base and J by 10 bases, with 17 bases between. The CDR3 length is 14 residues. From germline, CDR1 is SQVTM and CDR2 ANQGSEA. The CDR3 here is CSVEVRDTDREQFF. The CDR3 DNA reads as TGCAGCGTTGAAGTAAGGGACACCGATCGGGAGCAGTTCTTC.

This chain joins TRBV7-2 and TRBJ2-5; 15 bases agree with TRBD2. Looked up from germline, CDR1 is SGHTA and CDR2 is FQGNSA. This CDR3 is built from 18 residues. V lost 5 bases to trimming and J lost 5 bases; unmatched junction nucleotides: 12. This CDR3 reads CASSLTGGLAGGRETQYF. The CDR3 DNA sequence: TGTGCCAGCAGCCTCACGGGAGGACTAGCGGGAGGGAGGGAGACCCAGTACTTC.

The chain recombines TRBV18 with TRBJ2-7, with D perhaps given as TRBD1 or TRBD2 (5 bases each). This CDR3 has 13 amino acids. Looked up from germline, CDR1 is KGHSH and CDR2 is LQKENI. Trimming took off 8 bases at V and 3 bases at J, with 14 bases between the two ends. CDR3 DNA: TGTGCCAGCCGAACCGGGACGTACTACGAGCAGTACTTC. It translates to CASRTGTYYEQYF.

The genes are TRBV28 and TRBJ1-1; TRBD1 matches at 9 bases. This CDR3 comprises 14 residues. V trimming: 5 bases; J trimming: 5 bases; junction bases outside the gene matches: 6. CDR1 and CDR2 from the germline V gene are MDHEN and SYDVKM. The CDR3 bases are TGTGCCAGCAGTCCGGGACAGGGCGGGACTGAAGCTTTCTTT. Translating gives CASSPGQGGTEAFF.

The V call is TRBV27, the J call TRBJ2-3; D is perhaps TRBD2 (6 bases). Germline CDR1 reads MNHEY; CDR2 reads SMNVEV (reference sequence). This CDR3 comprises 13 residues. The V and J ends lost 9 bases and 7 bases respectively, with 17 bases between them. The CDR3 here is CARVTGSFHTQYF. CDR3 sequence (DNA): TGTGCCAGGGTCACCGGGAGCTTTCATACGCAGTATTTT.

The chain links TRBV28 to TRBJ2-7; 15 nucleotides line up with TRBD2. V was clipped by 5 bases and J by 5 bases; unmatched bases: 4. The CDR3 spans 15 residues. Germline values: CDR1 MDHEN, CDR2 SYDVKM. As DNA, the CDR3 is TGTGCCAGCAGTCCGAGGACTAGCGGGAGGGACGAGCAGTACTTC. Amino acid sequence: CASSPRTSGRDEQYF.

This chain uses TRBV5-4 with TRBJ2-1; D tentatively fits TRBD1 or TRBD2 (5 bases each). The CDR3 consists of 15 residues. Germline V gene data show CDR1 as SGHNT and CDR2 as YYREEE (reference sequence). V dropped 3 bases and J dropped 3 bases, with 13 bases sitting between them. CDR3 DNA: TGTGCCAGCAGCTCAAGTAGTGGGGGCTACAATGAGCAGTTCTTC. It yields the protein CASSSSSGGYNEQFF.

The chain is built from TRBV10-3 and TRBJ1-6; D gene uncertain. CDR1 and CDR2 (germline): ENHRY, SYGVKD. The CDR3 is made up of 14 amino acids. Trimming removed 0 bases at V and 10 bases at J, with 10 bases between. CDR3 in amino acids: CAISESGASSPLHF. CDR3 nucleotide sequence: TGTGCCATCAGTGAGTCGGGTGCCTCATCACCCCTCCACTTT.

This rearrangement joins TRBV5-6 to TRBJ2-3; D unresolved. Germline CDR1 and CDR2: SGHDT and YYEEEE. V was pared by 5 bases and J by 0 bases, with 10 bases between. This CDR3 has 14 amino acids. The DNA of the CDR3 is TGTGCCAGCAGTTTTGACACGAGCACAGATACGCAGTATTTT. It codes for CASSFDTSTDTQYF.

The V and J genes are TRBV5-6 and TRBJ2-1; 8 bases line up with TRBD1. The CDR3 covers 12 residues. Losses at the gene ends were 5 bases for V and 6 bases for J; bases not matched to a gene: 1. CDR1 and CDR2 (germline): SGHDT, YYEEEE. CDR3 coding DNA: TGTGCCAGCAGACAGGGGGGCAATGAGCAGTTCTTC. Translated, it gives CASRQGGNEQFF.

V is TRBV6-5 and J is TRBJ2-2; D unclear. The V and J ends lost 0 bases and 7 bases respectively, with 15 bases between them. This CDR3 is built from 16 residues. Germline V lookup: CDR1 MNHEY, CDR2 SVGAGI. CDR3 sequence: CASSYSPAISDGELFF. Written as DNA, the CDR3 is TGTGCCAGCAGTTACTCCCCAGCGATTAGTGACGGGGAGCTGTTTTTT.

This clone showed up just once. CDR3 residues: CAWTDRGREKLFF. CDR3 nucleotide sequence: TGTGCCTGGACGGACAGGGGGCGCGAAAAACTGTTTTTT. V gene TRBV30 combines with J gene TRBJ1-4, with TRBD1 identical over 11 bases. Germline assignment: CDR1 GTSNPN and CDR2 SVGIG (reference sequence). The V segment lost 4 bases and the J segment 8 bases; nucleotides outside the gene matches: 3. CDR3 length: 13 amino acids.

In its sample, this clone was seen once. The chain joins TRBV28 to TRBJ2-1; 13 bases match TRBD2. V lost 8 bases, J lost 3 bases, and 1 base stayed unmatched. Germline V gives CDR1 MDHEN, CDR2 SYDVKM. The CDR3 consists of 14 residues. The CDR3 nucleotides are TGTGCCAGCGGGACTAGCGGGGACTACAATGAGCAGTTCTTC. Translated, it gives CASGTSGDYNEQFF.

To note about this clone: Compared with germline, one end of the junction differs, possibly owing to a read error. The CDR3 is CASFLGAGGEF. The CDR3 DNA reads as TGTGCCAGCTTCCTGGGAGCGGGGGGGGAGTTC. The gene calls are TRBV2 and TRBJ2-7, with TRBD2 matching 10 bases. Germline V CDR1 and CDR2: SNHLY, FYNNEI. The CDR3 totals 11 residues.

The chain combines TRBV29-1 with TRBJ1-1, with 9 bases lining up with TRBD1. The CDR3 is made up of 16 amino acids. V trimming: 2 bases; J trimming: 1 base; junction bases outside the gene matches: 8. Germline V lookup: CDR1 SQVTM, CDR2 ANQGSEA. CDR3 in amino acids: CSVEKPGQGANTEAFF. The CDR3 nucleotides read TGCAGCGTTGAAAAACCGGGACAGGGAGCGAACACTGAAGCTTTCTTT. The full variable domain, in which reference TRBV29-1 and TRBJ1-1 provide the parts outside the CDR3, is SAVISQKPSRDICQRGTSLTIQCQVDSQVTMMFWYRQQPGQSLTLIATANQGSEATYESGFVIDKFPISRPNLTFSTLTVSNMSPEDSSIYLCSVEKPGQGANTEAFFGQGTRLTVV.

On this clone: Other DNA sequences in this sample translate to the same CDR3. This chain uses TRBV7-3 with TRBJ2-7; D is possibly TRBD2 (5 bases). The CDR3 is made up of 17 amino acids. The V gene lost 5 bases and the J gene lost 1 base, with 21 bases spanning the gap. Germline CDR1 reads SGHTA; CDR2 reads FQGTGA. In nucleotides, the CDR3 is TGTGCCAGCAGCCCTATGGTAGCCGCGGGCCTTTCCTACGAGCAGTACTTC. Translation gives CASSPMVAAGLSYEQYF.

V usage is TRBV5-6 and J usage is TRBJ2-7, with D possibly being TRBD1 (5 bases). Germline V gene lookup returns CDR1 SGHDT and CDR2 YYEEEE. Trimming cost V 5 bases and J 6 bases, with 9 bases left between them. The CDR3 length is 11 residues. The CDR3 loop reads CASSSRVEQYF. The CDR3 DNA sequence: TGTGCCAGCAGTTCCAGGGTCGAGCAGTACTTC.

The CDR3 DNA sequence: TGTGCCAGCAGCTTATCGGACTGGCGGGGGAGGGGCACCGGGGAGCTGTTTTTT. Translating gives CASSLSDWRGRGTGELFF. The chain carries TRBV7-6 and TRBJ2-2, with TRBD2 matching 7 bases. Trimming removed 2 bases from V and 4 bases from J; junction bases left unmatched: 13. Germline CDR1 is SGHVS and CDR2 is FNYEAQ. CDR3 length: 18 residues.

V is TRBV19 and J is TRBJ2-7; 10 bases line up with TRBD1. The CDR3 totals 14 residues. V lost 5 bases to trimming and J lost 7 bases; unmatched junction nucleotides: 8. In germline, CDR1 is LNHDA, CDR2 SQIVND (reference sequence). The CDR3 DNA is TGTGCCAGTAGTTTCGCGACAGGGGGCGATGAGCAGTACTTC. Amino acid sequence: CASSFATGGDEQYF. The full variable domain, with the rest looked up from reference TRBV19 and TRBJ2-7, is DGGITQSPKYLFRKEGQNVTLSCEQNLNHDAMYWYRQDPGQGLRLIYYSQIVNDFQKGDIAEGYSVSREKKESFPLTVTSAQKNPTAFYLCASSFATGGDEQYFGPGTRLTVT.

The chain recombines TRBV5-1 with TRBJ2-7, with 10 bases matching TRBD1. The CDR3 totals 15 residues. Germline lookup yields CDR1 SGHRS and CDR2 YFSETQ. Trimming cost V 3 bases and J 3 bases; bases outside gene matches: 6. The CDR3 reads CASSYGTGEYYEQYF. The CDR3 coding sequence is TGCGCCAGCAGCTACGGGACAGGGGAGTACTACGAGCAGTACTTC.

In DNA, the CDR3 is TGTGCCAGCTCACCCTCTACCGGGGAGCTGTTTTTT. This translates into CASSPSTGELFF. This chain joins TRBV18 and TRBJ2-2; D unresolved. With 3 bases removed from V and 5 bases from J, the gap between germline ends came to 4 bases. Germline CDR1 KGHSH, CDR2 LQKENI. The CDR3 totals 12 residues.

The V gene is TRBV7-9, the J gene TRBJ2-7, with D perhaps matching TRBD1 (6 bases). Trimming cost V 1 base and J 6 bases, with 10 bases left between them. This CDR3 is built from 13 residues. CDR1 is SEHNR, CDR2 FQNEAQ, per germline (reference sequence). CDR3 sequence (DNA): TGTGCCAGCAGCTTAGTAATGGGGGCCGAGCAGTACTTC. Its translation: CASSLVMGAEQYF.

The V gene is TRBV7-3, the J gene TRBJ1-2; no reliable D call. The CDR3 totals 13 residues. V lost 2 bases and J lost 7, with 11 bases in between. Germline CDR1 reads SGHTA; CDR2 reads FQGTGA. The CDR3 DNA reads TGTGCCAGCAGCTTAGATCCCGTCACTGGCTACACCTTC. Translation: CASSLDPVTGYTF. The full variable domain, with the rest looked up from reference TRBV7-3 and TRBJ1-2, is GAGVSQTPSNKVTEKGKYVELRCDPISGHTALYWYRQSLGQGPEFLIYFQGTGAADDSGLPNDRFFAVRPEGSVSTLKIQRTERGDSAVYLCASSLDPVTGYTFGSGTRLTVV.

This clone was recorded a few times. The chain recombines TRBV13 with TRBJ1-2, with D unresolved. This CDR3 region has 12 residues. Germline V gene sequence: CDR1 PRHDT, CDR2 FYEKMQ (reference sequence). Trimming shortened V by 5 bases and J by 7 bases, and 11 bases separated the two germline ends. CDR3 bases: TGTGCCAGCAGCCCTCCGGGTGTTGGCTACACCTTC. This gives the protein CASSPPGVGYTF. Supplemented by reference TRBV13 and TRBJ1-2, the full variable domain reads AAGVIQSPRHLIKEKRETATLKCYPIPRHDTVYWYQQGPGQDPQFLISFYEKMQSDKGSIPDRFSAQQFSDYHSELNMSSLELGDSALYFCASSPPGVGYTFGSGTRLTVV.

This chain uses TRBV6-5 with TRBJ2-7; TRBD2 aligns across 8 bases. J gave up 3 bases and V 5 bases, and 9 bases lay outside the gene matches. The CDR3 totals 15 residues. From germline, CDR1 is MNHEY and CDR2 SVGAGI. CDR3 coding DNA: TGTGCCAGCAGTGGACCCGCGGGACTAGGCTACGAGCAGTACTTC. It yields the protein CASSGPAGLGYEQYF.

V and J are TRBV5-1 and TRBJ1-1; 8 nucleotides align to TRBD1. V shed 4 bases and J 5 bases; nucleotides not matched to a gene: 7. This CDR3 spans 14 amino acids. Germline-derived CDR1 and CDR2 are SGHRS and YFSETQ. CDR3 sequence (DNA): TGCGCCAGCAGCGTTACAGGGGGGAGGACTGAAGCTTTCTTT. Translating it yields CASSVTGGRTEAFF.